The next 7 T cell receptor beta chains were all read from a single sample in a study of T cell repertoires in cytomegalovirus infection. TCRdb reprocessed the reads via MiXCR and lists one record per CDR3 protein. The sample has tens of thousands of distinct CDR3 sequences; 20% are singletons. No antigen has been assigned to these receptors. The sequences come from CD8+ T cells from cultured PBMCs, collected from culture after CMV antigen stimulation. These receptors were obtained from a human donor in good health (CMV status not recorded). Some clones in this sample may be carry-over from other donors' samples.

The chain couples TRBV11-2 to TRBJ1-4; no clear D. Germline V gene lookup returns CDR1 SGHAT and CDR2 FQNNGV. V lost 1 base to trimming and J lost 3 bases, with 12 bases between them. The CDR3 has 16 residues. This CDR3 reads CASSLVADGPNEKLFF. Here the CDR3 DNA reads TGTGCCAGCAGCTTAGTGGCTGATGGGCCTAATGAAAAACTGTTTTTT.

V gene TRBV6-6 combines with J gene TRBJ1-6; 11 bases are a match to TRBD1. The CDR3 is made up of 15 amino acids. CDR1 is MNHNY, CDR2 SVGAGI, per germline (reference sequence). The V segment lost 10 bases and the J segment 10 bases; nucleotides outside the gene matches: 12. The CDR3 coding sequence is TGTGCCACCTGTAGTAGGGACAGGGGGTCGTCACCCCTCCACTTT. This codes for CATCSRDRGSSPLHF.

In this sample, this clonotype turned up a few times. The chain uses TRBV9 and TRBJ1-2; D is ambiguous. This CDR3 region has 15 residues. CDR1 is SGDLS, CDR2 YYNGEE, per germline. Trimming took off 3 bases at V and 1 base at J, with 13 bases between the two ends. This chain's CDR3 is CASSGLLGVNYGYTF. The DNA of the CDR3 is TGTGCCAGCAGCGGGTTGTTGGGAGTTAACTATGGCTACACCTTC.

This clonotype was counted between two and nine times. V usage is TRBV27 and J usage is TRBJ2-7; D is unclear. Trimming removed 7 bases from V and 4 bases from J, with 8 bases in between. The germline CDR1 and CDR2 sequences are MNHEY and SMNVEV (reference sequence). This CDR3 is built from 11 residues. The CDR3 protein is CASTSGYEQYF. The CDR3 nucleotides are TGTGCCAGCACTTCTGGATACGAGCAGTACTTC.

J is TRBJ2-1 and V is TRBV6-6; no reliable D call. Trimming pared 7 bases from V and 4 bases from J, leaving 5 bases between. Germline CDR1 MNHNY, CDR2 SVGAGI (reference sequence). CDR3 length: 11 residues. The CDR3 coding sequence is TGTGCCAGCAACGGATACAATGAGCAGTTCTTC. Its protein is CASNGYNEQFF.

This chain links TRBV20-1 with TRBJ1-4; D gene ambiguous. V lost 6 bases and J 0 bases, leaving 14 bases between the germline ends. This CDR3 is 15 amino acids long. Germline lookup yields CDR1 DFQATT and CDR2 SNEGSKA (reference sequence). CDR3 bases: TGCAGTGCCCACGGCCACAGTGCAACTAATGAAAAACTGTTTTTT. Protein product: CSAHGHSATNEKLFF.

V is TRBV11-2 and J is TRBJ2-7; no clear D gene. The CDR3 runs to 14 residues. Trimming shortened V by 6 bases and J by 0 bases, and 12 bases separated the two germline ends. Germline V gene sequence: CDR1 SGHAT, CDR2 FQNNGV. As DNA, the CDR3 is TGTGCCAGCAGGGTCACTGGAAGCTCCTACGAGCAGTACTTC. Protein product: CASRVTGSSYEQYF.